This record covers a single T cell receptor beta chain. This specimen belongs to a study of sequential checkpoint blockade in melanoma. Across the whole study: Arm A got nivolumab then ipilimumab; arm B the reverse, 1:1. Maintenance nivolumab came after either treatment sequence.

Germline V gives CDR1 SEHNR, CDR2 FQNEAQ (reference sequence). V was shortened by 5 bases and J by 5 bases, with 13 bases between the two germline ends. The length of the CDR3 is 13 residues. Profiling relied on immunoSEQ multiplex PCR, and the TCRdb table lists in-frame clones only, not all of them. Altogether 15,000 or so clones are present, 85% to 95% being singletons, with the ten largest covering about 23%. Stated treatment: randomized to nivolumab then ipilimumab (arm A) or the reverse (arm B). None of the patients previously received DNA-damaging chemotherapy. Live CD3+CD8+ CD19− CD56− cells were sorted from PBMCs.

The chain combines TRBV7-9 with TRBJ2-7; weak D call: TRBD1 (6 bases). This TCR derives from a human donor with melanoma. The material sequenced was CD8+ T cells sorted from blood (inferred from file names), taken from a patient given nivolumab and ipilimumab in sequence. The DNA for the CDR3 is TGTGCCAGCAGCCTGAACAGGGTTGACGAGCAGTACGTC. Its protein product is CASSLNRVDEQYV.